The 20 T cell receptor beta chains in this list originate from one sample, sequenced in a study of blood T cell repertoires in COVID-19. Profiling relied on immunoSEQ multiplex PCR, and the TCRdb table lists in-frame clones only, not all of them. The sample shows 210,000 or so clones, approximately 90% of them seen only once. The sequencing sample was made of peripheral blood. These receptors came from a woman younger than 30 who had recovered from COVID-19.

The J gene is TRBJ2-1, the V gene TRBV7-3, with TRBD1 as a possible D gene (5 bases). Looked up from germline, CDR1 is SGHTA and CDR2 is FQGTGA. This CDR3 spans 15 amino acids. V was pared by 2 bases and J by 3 bases, with 11 bases between. CDR3 loop: CASSLGQGFYNEQFF. Written as DNA, the CDR3 is TGTGCCAGCAGCTTAGGGCAGGGCTTCTACAATGAGCAGTTCTTC.

CDR3 loop: CASSDVARGGRGNTIYF. The CDR3 DNA sequence: TGTGCCAGCAGTGATGTAGCTCGCGGGGGGCGCGGAAACACCATATATTTT. This chain links TRBV25-1 with TRBJ1-3; D perhaps matches TRBD1 (6 bases). V lost 3 bases, J lost 4 bases, and 19 bases lay in between. The CDR3 contains 17 residues. Per the germline V gene, CDR1 is MGHDK and CDR2 is SYGVNS.

The rearrangement joins TRBV6-5 to TRBJ1-2; 8 nucleotides agree with TRBD1. Germline V gene sequence: CDR1 MNHEY, CDR2 SVGAGI. V was clipped by 6 bases and J by 7 bases; unmatched bases: 10. The CDR3 covers 14 residues. This CDR3 is CASRGGQAVGGYTF. CDR3 nucleotide sequence: TGTGCCAGCAGGGGGGGACAGGCGGTGGGTGGCTACACCTTC.

The chain carries TRBV5-4 and TRBJ2-1; TRBD1 agrees at 11 bases. The CDR3 extends over 16 amino acids. Germline V lookup: CDR1 SGHNT, CDR2 YYREEE (reference sequence). After removal of 5 bases from V and 0 bases from J, the junction contained 4 bases not matched to a gene. Here the CDR3 DNA reads TGTGCCAGCAGAATGGGACAGGGGGGCTCCTACAATGAGCAGTTCTTC. As protein: CASRMGQGGSYNEQFF.

This clone came up once. The chain links TRBV7-6 to TRBJ1-5; the D gene is possibly TRBD1 (5 bases). Germline V gives CDR1 SGHVS, CDR2 FNYEAQ. Trimming took off 4 bases at V and 0 bases at J, with 7 bases between the two ends. CDR3 length equals 14 residues. The CDR3 DNA is TGTGCCAGCAGCTCGGGGGATAGCAATCAGCCCCAGCATTTT. Translated, it gives CASSSGDSNQPQHF. The whole variable domain, filled in from reference TRBV7-6 and TRBJ1-5, reads GAGVSQSPRYKVTKRGQDVALRCDPISGHVSLYWYRQALGQGPEFLTYFNYEAQQDKSGLPNDRFSAERPEGSISTLTIQRTEQRDSAMYRCASSSGDSNQPQHFGDGTRLSIL.

This chain links TRBV5-4 with TRBJ2-5; 14 bases agree with TRBD2. V lost 5 bases to trimming and J lost 4 bases; unmatched junction nucleotides: 10. Germline V lookup: CDR1 SGHNT, CDR2 YYREEE (reference sequence). There are 17 residues in the CDR3. Here the CDR3 DNA reads TGTGCCAGCAGTCCCCGGGGACTAGCGGGAGAAGGAGAGACCCAGTACTTC. Translation: CASSPRGLAGEGETQYF.

The rearrangement uses TRBV9 and TRBJ1-2; 7 nucleotides align to TRBD1. Germline V gene lookup returns CDR1 SGDLS and CDR2 YYNGEE. The junction had 11 bases not matched to a gene; V was cut back by 3 bases and J by 0 bases. The CDR3 runs 17 residues. CDR3 coding DNA: TGTGCCAGCAGCGCCTCAAACAGGGACAGAGCTAACTATGGCTACACCTTC. This codes for CASSASNRDRANYGYTF.

This chain uses TRBV11-2 with TRBJ1-2; 11 nucleotides agree with TRBD1. The germline V gene encodes CDR1 SGHAT and CDR2 FQNNGV. V shed 6 bases, J shed 7 bases, and the junction held 7 bases outside the gene matches. This CDR3 is 14 amino acids long. The CDR3 reads CASSPGTGGFGYTF. DNA for the CDR3: TGTGCCAGCAGTCCCGGGACAGGGGGTTTTGGCTACACCTTC.

This clone was detected only once. The chain employs TRBV5-8 and TRBJ1-6, with 8 nucleotides matching TRBD1. The J segment lost 10 bases and the V segment lost 0 bases, leaving 3 bases of the junction unmatched. CDR1 is SGHTS, CDR2 YDEGEE, per germline. The CDR3 extends over 14 amino acids. The CDR3 DNA reads TGTGCCAGCAGCTTGGGGACAGGGTTATCACCCCTCCACTTT. Translation gives CASSLGTGLSPLHF.

The chain carries TRBV5-8 and TRBJ1-5; TRBD1 is a possible D gene (5 bases). The CDR3 length is 16 residues. Germline-derived CDR1 and CDR2 are SGHTS and YDEGEE. Trimming removed 0 bases at V and 1 base at J, with 11 bases between. As DNA, the CDR3 is TGTGCCAGCAGCTTGGTGGCAGGGAGGAGCAATCAGCCCCAGCATTTT. Translated: CASSLVAGRSNQPQHF.

The CDR3 DNA sequence: TGTGCCTGGAGTGTAGGGGTCCGATTCGGCTACACCTTC. As protein: CAWSVGVRFGYTF. The chain couples TRBV30 to TRBJ1-2; maybe TRBD1 (5 bases). V dropped 0 bases and J dropped 8 bases, with 13 bases sitting between them. Per germline, CDR1 GTSNPN and CDR2 SVGIG (reference sequence). This CDR3 has 13 residues.

The chain couples TRBV7-3 to TRBJ2-3; 10 nucleotides align to TRBD2. Trimming took 1 base from V and 4 from J; bases not matched to a gene: 2. The CDR3 contains 15 residues. The V gene's germline CDR1 is SGHTA and CDR2 FQGTGA. The CDR3 coding sequence is TGTGCCAGCAGCTTAAGGGGGACTAGCGCAGATACGCAGTATTTT. Encoded protein: CASSLRGTSADTQYF.

This sequence joins TRBV5-5 and TRBJ2-1; a weak D match, TRBD1 (5 bases). Germline assignment: CDR1 SGHKS and CDR2 YYEKEE (reference sequence). Trimming removed 6 bases from V and 6 bases from J, with 13 bases in between. This CDR3 has 13 amino acids. CDR3 region: CASTREGVNEQFF. CDR3 DNA: TGTGCCAGCACAAGGGAAGGGGTCAATGAGCAGTTCTTC.

CDR3 sequence: CASSVGLISSYNEQFF. The DNA for the CDR3 is TGTGCCAGCAGCGTAGGCTTGATTAGCTCCTACAATGAGCAGTTCTTC. The chain combines TRBV9 with TRBJ2-1; D call uncertain. This CDR3 is 16 amino acids long. Germline V lookup: CDR1 SGDLS, CDR2 YYNGEE. V gave up 0 bases and J gave up 0 bases, with 10 bases separating them.

The chain links TRBV6-6 to TRBJ1-2; 10 bases map to TRBD1. V shed 0 bases and J 5 bases; nucleotides not matched to a gene: 6. Per the germline V gene, CDR1 is MNHNY and CDR2 is SVGAGI (reference sequence). The CDR3 totals 16 residues. CDR3 coding DNA: TGTGCCAGCAGTTACTCTAAGACAGGGGGCGATTATGGCTACACCTTC. Translation: CASSYSKTGGDYGYTF.

This clone was recorded a few times. The rearrangement uses TRBV2 and TRBJ2-1; 8 bases are shared with TRBD1. CDR1 SNHLY and CDR2 FYNNEI come from the germline V gene. CDR3 length: 15 residues. The V and J ends lost 6 bases and 4 bases, in that order; junction bases with no gene match: 8. The DNA for the CDR3 is TGTGCCAGCAGGTCAGGGGGCCCTTCATACAATGAGCAGTTCTTC. Its protein is CASRSGGPSYNEQFF. The variable domain in full, completed from reference TRBV2 and TRBJ2-1, reads EPEVTQTPSHQVTQMGQEVILRCVPISNHLYFYWYRQILGQKVEFLVSFYNNEISEKSEIFDDQFSVERPDGSNFTLKIRSTKLEDSAMYFCASRSGGPSYNEQFFGPGTRLTVL.

The chain uses TRBV4-1 and TRBJ1-2; TRBD1 aligns across 7 bases. V lost 3 bases, J lost 7 bases, and 5 bases stayed unmatched. The CDR3 loop spans 13 amino acids. Germline values: CDR1 MGHRA, CDR2 YSYEKL. The CDR3 here is CASSQTGPGGYTF. For the CDR3, the DNA is TGCGCCAGCAGCCAGACAGGGCCCGGTGGCTACACCTTC.

The gene calls are TRBV7-3 and TRBJ1-1; perhaps TRBD1 as D (5 bases). CDR1 and CDR2 from the germline V gene are SGHTA and FQGTGA. V was shortened by 0 bases and J by 5 bases, with 13 bases between the two germline ends. The CDR3 has 15 residues. The CDR3 sequence is CASSLTGGRRTEAFF. The CDR3 DNA follows: TGTGCCAGCAGCTTAACGGGGGGTCGGAGGACTGAAGCTTTCTTT.

CDR3 in amino acids: CSVEAGEEDYGYTF. CDR3 DNA sequence: TGCAGCGTTGAAGCGGGGGAGGAAGACTATGGCTACACCTTC. This chain connects TRBV29-1 to TRBJ1-2, with D possibly matching TRBD1 (5 bases). Germline assignment: CDR1 SQVTM and CDR2 ANQGSEA. V lost 1 base, J lost 3 bases, and 12 bases lay in between. The CDR3 sequence is 14 residues long.

The chain links TRBV27 to TRBJ2-7, with TRBD1 matching 9 bases. The ends lost 6 bases at V and 2 bases at J; junction bases unmatched: 5. The germline gives CDR1 MNHEY, CDR2 SMNVEV (reference sequence). The CDR3 length is 14 residues. The CDR3 nucleotides read TGTGCCAGCAGATTAGGGACAGGGACCTACGAGCAGTACTTC. This sequence encodes CASRLGTGTYEQYF.